The entry that follows covers one TCR beta chain sequence. The data are from a study of blood T cell repertoires in COVID-19. Study in general: The United States, Italy and Spain provided the acute and convalescent COVID-19 samples.

Here immunoSEQ multiplex PCR was the method, and the copy in TCRdb shows in-frame clones only, minus some. The top ten clones hold around 2.6% of a sample with just over 250,000 clones, 75% to 95% of them seen once. The TCR sequence derives from a person aged 18 to 35 with COVID-19, enrolled during active disease. The sequencing sample was made of peripheral blood.

Here the CDR3 DNA reads TGCGCCAGCAGCCGAGGCGCAAACACCGGGGAGCTGTTTTTT. Amino acid sequence: CASSRGANTGELFF. The V and J genes are TRBV4-3 and TRBJ2-2, with D hard to call. This CDR3 has 14 amino acids. Deletions cut 4 bases from V and 2 bases from J, with 8 bases between. Germline CDR1 reads LGHNA; CDR2 reads YSLEER.